The present TCR beta chain was sequenced within a study of T cell repertoires in cytomegalovirus infection. About the study: Recently described HLA-C-restricted plus well-studied HLA-B-restricted CMV epitopes were used. CMV infection together with matching HLA type was indicated by public TCR beta signatures.

The germline CDR1 and CDR2 sequences are MNHEY and SVGEGT. Between the trimmed V and J ends, which lost 9 bases and 3 bases, there was a span of 20 bases. This CDR3 is built from 15 residues. TCRdb independently ran MiXCR on the reads; one entry per CDR3 protein. The sample lists 95,000 to 120,000 distinct CDR3 sequences; more than 30% were seen once. Findings of the study overall: There were carriers of CMV plus the relevant HLA, and cumulative public TCR beta family frequency identified them. HLA-C-restricted CMV clonotypes gave the most frequent clonotype in two of eight donors.

Concerning this clonotype: Its antigen is currently unknown.

The chain uses TRBV6-2 or TRBV6-3 and TRBJ1-1; D uncertain. The sequencing used CD8+ T cells from cultured PBMCs, collected from culture after CMV antigen stimulation. The origin of this receptor is a human donor in good health (CMV status not recorded). Some clones in this sample may be carry-over from other donors' samples. CDR3 amino acids: CARSRLVSGDTEAFF. DNA of the CDR3: TGTGCCAGATCGAGGCTCGTGAGCGGGGACACTGAAGCTTTCTTT.